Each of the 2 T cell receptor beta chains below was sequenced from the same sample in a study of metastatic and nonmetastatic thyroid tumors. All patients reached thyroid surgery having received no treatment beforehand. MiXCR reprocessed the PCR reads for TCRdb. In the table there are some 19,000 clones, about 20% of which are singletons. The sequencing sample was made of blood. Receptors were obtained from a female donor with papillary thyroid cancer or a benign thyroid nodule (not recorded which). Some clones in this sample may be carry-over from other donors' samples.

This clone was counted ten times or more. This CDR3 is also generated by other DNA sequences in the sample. The CDR3 nucleotides read TGCGCCAGCAGTGAGACCCCGACAGATACGCAGTATTTT. It encodes CASSETPTDTQYF. The genes are TRBV10-2 and TRBJ2-3; D ambiguous. Trimming removed 2 bases from V and 3 bases from J, with 6 bases in between. Per germline, CDR1 WSHSY and CDR2 SAAADI. The CDR3 sequence is 13 residues long.

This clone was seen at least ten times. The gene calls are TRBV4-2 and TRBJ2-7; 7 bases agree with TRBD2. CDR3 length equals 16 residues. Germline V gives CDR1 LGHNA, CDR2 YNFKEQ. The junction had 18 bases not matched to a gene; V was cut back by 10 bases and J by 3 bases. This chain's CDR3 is CATQQEAGVGSYEQYF. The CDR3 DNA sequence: TGTGCCACACAACAAGAGGCGGGGGTCGGGAGCTACGAGCAGTACTTC.